This TCR beta chain derives from a study of tumor-infiltrating lymphocytes in oesophageal squamous cell carcinoma. From germline, CDR1 is MNHNS and CDR2 SASEGT. Trimming removed 7 bases at V and 0 bases at J, with 9 bases between. The CDR3 sequence is 14 residues long. This clonotype was seen repeatedly, ten times or more. TCRdb used MiXCR to reprocess the PCR reads, holding one entry per CDR3 protein. Of under 20,000 distinct CDR3 sequences detected, less than 50% appear once; the ten largest clones hold 25% to 30%. This chain connects TRBV6-1 to TRBJ2-2; D uncertain. Sequencing was done on a sample of esophageal tumor tissue. This TCR was recovered from a male donor with esophageal squamous cell carcinoma. CDR3 DNA: TGTGCCAGCATTTACAGCGCGAACACCGGGGAGCTGTTTTTT. Protein: CASIYSANTGELFF.